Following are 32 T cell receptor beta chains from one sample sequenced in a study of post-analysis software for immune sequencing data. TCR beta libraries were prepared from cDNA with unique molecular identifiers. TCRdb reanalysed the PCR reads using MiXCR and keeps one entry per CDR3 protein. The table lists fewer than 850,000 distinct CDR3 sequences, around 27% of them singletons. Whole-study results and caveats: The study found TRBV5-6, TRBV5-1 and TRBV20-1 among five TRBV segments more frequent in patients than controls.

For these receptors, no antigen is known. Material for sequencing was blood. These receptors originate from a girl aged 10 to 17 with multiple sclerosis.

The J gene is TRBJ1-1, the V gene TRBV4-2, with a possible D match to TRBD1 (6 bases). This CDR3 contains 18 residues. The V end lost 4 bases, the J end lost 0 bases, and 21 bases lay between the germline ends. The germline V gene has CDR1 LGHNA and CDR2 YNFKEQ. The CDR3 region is CASSLAGGYPEMNTEAFF. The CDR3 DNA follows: TGTGCCAGCAGCCTCGCGGGGGGCTATCCCGAGATGAACACTGAAGCTTTCTTT.

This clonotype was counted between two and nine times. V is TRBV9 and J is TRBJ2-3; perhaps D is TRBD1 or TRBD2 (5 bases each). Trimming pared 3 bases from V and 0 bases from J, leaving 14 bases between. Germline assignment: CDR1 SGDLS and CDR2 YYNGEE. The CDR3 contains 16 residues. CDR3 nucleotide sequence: TGTGCCAGCAGCGGTGGGATGGGGGACAGCACAGATACGCAGTATTTT. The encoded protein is CASSGGMGDSTDTQYF. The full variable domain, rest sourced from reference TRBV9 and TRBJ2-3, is DSGVTQTPKHLITATGQRVTLRCSPRSGDLSVYWYQQSLDQGLQFLIQYYNGEERAKGNILERFSAQQFPDLHSELNLSSLELGDSALYFCASSGGMGDSTDTQYFGPGTRLTVL.

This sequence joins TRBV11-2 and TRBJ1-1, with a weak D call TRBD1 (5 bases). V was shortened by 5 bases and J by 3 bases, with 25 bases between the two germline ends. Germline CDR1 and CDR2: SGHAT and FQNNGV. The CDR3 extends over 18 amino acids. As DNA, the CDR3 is TGTGCCAGCAGCGGACTATGGGGACTCTGGAGTCGCGACACTGAAGCTTTCTTT. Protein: CASSGLWGLWSRDTEAFF.

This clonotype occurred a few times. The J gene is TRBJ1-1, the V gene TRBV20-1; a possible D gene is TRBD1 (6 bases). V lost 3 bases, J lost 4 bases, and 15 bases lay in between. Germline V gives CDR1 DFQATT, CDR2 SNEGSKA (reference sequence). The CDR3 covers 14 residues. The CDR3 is CSASQAGVVTEAFF. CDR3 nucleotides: TGCAGTGCTAGTCAGGCAGGGGTGGTCACTGAAGCTTTCTTT.

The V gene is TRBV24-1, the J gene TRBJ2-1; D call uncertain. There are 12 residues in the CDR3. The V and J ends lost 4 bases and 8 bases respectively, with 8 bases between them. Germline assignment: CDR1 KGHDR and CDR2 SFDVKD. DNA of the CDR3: TGTGCCACCAGTGACCGAGGAGATGAGCAGTTCTTC. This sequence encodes CATSDRGDEQFF.

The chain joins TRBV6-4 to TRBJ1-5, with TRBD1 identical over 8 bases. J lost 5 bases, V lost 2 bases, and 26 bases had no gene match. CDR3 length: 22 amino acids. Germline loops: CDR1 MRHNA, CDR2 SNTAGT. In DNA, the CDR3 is TGTGCCAGCAGTGACGCACTATCTCGGACAGGGAGGCCATCAGGGGACGATCAGCCCCAGCATTTT. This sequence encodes CASSDALSRTGRPSGDDQPQHF.

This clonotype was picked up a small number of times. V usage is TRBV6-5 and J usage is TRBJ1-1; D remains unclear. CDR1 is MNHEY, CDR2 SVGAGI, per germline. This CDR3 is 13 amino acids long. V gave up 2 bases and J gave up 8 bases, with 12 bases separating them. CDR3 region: CASSYRVWAEAFF. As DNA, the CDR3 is TGTGCCAGCAGTTACCGGGTTTGGGCAGAAGCTTTCTTT.

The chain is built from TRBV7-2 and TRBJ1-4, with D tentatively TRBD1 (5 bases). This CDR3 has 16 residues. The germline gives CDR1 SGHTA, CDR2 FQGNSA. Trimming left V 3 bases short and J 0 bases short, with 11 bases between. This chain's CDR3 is CASSFPQGATNEKLFF. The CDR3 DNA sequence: TGTGCCAGCAGCTTCCCGCAGGGTGCAACTAATGAAAAACTGTTTTTT.

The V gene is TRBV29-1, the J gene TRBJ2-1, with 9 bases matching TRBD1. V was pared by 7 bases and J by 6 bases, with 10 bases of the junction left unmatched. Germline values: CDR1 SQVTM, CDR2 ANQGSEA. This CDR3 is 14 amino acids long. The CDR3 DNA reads TGCAGCGGGCAACGGACAGGGGAGGGCAATGAGCAGTTCTTC. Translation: CSGQRTGEGNEQFF.

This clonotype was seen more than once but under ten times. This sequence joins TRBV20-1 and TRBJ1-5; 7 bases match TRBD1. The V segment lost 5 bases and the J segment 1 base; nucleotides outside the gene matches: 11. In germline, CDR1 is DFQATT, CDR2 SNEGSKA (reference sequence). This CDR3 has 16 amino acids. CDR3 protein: CSADQGGPLSNQPQHF. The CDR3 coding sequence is TGCAGTGCTGATCAGGGGGGACCCCTAAGCAATCAGCCCCAGCATTTT.

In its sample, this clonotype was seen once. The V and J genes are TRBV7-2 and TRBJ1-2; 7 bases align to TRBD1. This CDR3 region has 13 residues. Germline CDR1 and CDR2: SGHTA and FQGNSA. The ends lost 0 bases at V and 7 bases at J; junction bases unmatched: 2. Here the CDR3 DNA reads TGTGCCAGCAGCTTAGCCGGGACAGCTGGCTACACCTTC. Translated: CASSLAGTAGYTF.

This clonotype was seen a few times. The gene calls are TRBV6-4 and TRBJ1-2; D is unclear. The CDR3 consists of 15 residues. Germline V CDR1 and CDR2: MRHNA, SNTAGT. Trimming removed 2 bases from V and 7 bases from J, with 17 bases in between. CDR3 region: CASSDGGAHLGGYTF. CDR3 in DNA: TGTGCCAGCAGTGACGGCGGCGCTCATCTCGGTGGCTACACCTTC.

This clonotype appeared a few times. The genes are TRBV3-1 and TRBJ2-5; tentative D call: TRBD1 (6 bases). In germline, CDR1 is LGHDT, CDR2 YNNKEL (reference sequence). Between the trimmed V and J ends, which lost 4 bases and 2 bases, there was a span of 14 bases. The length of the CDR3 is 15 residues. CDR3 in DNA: TGTGCCAGCAGCCCCTGGAAGGGGGTACAAGAGACCCAGTACTTC. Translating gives CASSPWKGVQETQYF.

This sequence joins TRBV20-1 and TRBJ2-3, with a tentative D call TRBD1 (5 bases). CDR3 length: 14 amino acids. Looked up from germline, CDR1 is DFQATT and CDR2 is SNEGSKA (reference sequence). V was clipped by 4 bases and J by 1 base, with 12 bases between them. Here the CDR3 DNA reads TGCAGTGCTATGGTAGGGGCCCGCACAGATACGCAGTATTTT. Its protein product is CSAMVGARTDTQYF.

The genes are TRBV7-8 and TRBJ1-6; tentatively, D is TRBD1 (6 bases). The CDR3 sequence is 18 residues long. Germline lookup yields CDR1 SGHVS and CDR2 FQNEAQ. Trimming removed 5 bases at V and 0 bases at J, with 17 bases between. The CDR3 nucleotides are TGTGCCAGCAGCCCCCTCGGGGGGCCGAGCTCCTATAATTCACCCCTCCACTTT. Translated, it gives CASSPLGGPSSYNSPLHF.

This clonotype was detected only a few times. This CDR3 reads CASSEGIPETQYF. Here the CDR3 DNA reads TGTGCCAGCAGTGAGGGAATTCCAGAGACCCAGTACTTC. The chain carries TRBV12-3 or TRBV12-4 and TRBJ2-5, with D maybe TRBD2 (5 bases). This CDR3 spans 13 amino acids. Trimming cost V 5 bases and J 4 bases, with 11 bases left between them.

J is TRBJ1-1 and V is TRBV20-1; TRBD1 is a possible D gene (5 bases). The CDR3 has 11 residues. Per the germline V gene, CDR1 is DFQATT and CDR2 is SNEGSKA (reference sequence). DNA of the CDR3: TGCGGTGGACAAAAGAACACTGAAGCTTTCTTT. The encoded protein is CGGQKNTEAFF.

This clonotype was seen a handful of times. The CDR3 sequence: CASSGDRGVSYEQYF. CDR3 DNA: TGTGCCAGCAGCGGGGACAGGGGTGTATCCTACGAGCAGTACTTC. This chain links TRBV7-2 with TRBJ2-7; 10 positions agree with TRBD1. Germline V lookup: CDR1 SGHTA, CDR2 FQGNSA. The CDR3 covers 15 residues. V gave up 5 bases and J gave up 1 base; unmatched junction bases: 5.

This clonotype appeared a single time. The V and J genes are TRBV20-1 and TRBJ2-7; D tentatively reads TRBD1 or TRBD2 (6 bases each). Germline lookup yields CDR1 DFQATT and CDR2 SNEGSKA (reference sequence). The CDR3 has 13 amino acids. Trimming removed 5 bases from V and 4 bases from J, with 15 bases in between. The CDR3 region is CSAWTAAGYEQYV. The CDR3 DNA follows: TGCAGTGCTTGGACAGCCGCGGGGTACGAGCAGTACGTC.

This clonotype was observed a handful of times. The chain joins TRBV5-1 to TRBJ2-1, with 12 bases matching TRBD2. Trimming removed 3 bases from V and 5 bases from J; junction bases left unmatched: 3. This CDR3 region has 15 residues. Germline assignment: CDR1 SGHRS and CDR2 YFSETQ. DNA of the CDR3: TGCGCCAGCAGCTGGCGGACTAGCGGGGACAATGAGCAGTTCTTC. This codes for CASSWRTSGDNEQFF.

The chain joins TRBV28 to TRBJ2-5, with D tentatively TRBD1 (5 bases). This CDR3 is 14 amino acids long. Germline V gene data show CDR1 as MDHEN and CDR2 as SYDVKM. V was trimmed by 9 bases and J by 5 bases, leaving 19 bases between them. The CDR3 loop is CASYNRFGRETQYF. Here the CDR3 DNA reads TGTGCCAGTTATAACAGGTTTGGAAGGGAGACCCAGTACTTC. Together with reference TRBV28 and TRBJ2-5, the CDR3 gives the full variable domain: DVKVTQSSRYLVKRTGEKVFLECVQDMDHENMFWYRQDPGLGLRLIYFSYDVKMKEKGDIPEGYSVSREKKERFSLILESASTNQTSMYLCASYNRFGRETQYFGPGTRLLVL.

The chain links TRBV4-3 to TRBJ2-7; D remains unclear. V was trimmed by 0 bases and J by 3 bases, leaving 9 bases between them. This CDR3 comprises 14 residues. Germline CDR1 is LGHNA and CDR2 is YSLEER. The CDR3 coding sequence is TGCGCCAGCAGCCAAGATCTGGGTATCTACGAGCAGTACTTC. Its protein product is CASSQDLGIYEQYF.

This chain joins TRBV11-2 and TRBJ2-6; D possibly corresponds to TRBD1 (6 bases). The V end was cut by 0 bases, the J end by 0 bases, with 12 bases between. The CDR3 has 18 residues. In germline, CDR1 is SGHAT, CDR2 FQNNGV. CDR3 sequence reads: CASSLEGQRLSGANVLTF. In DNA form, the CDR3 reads TGTGCCAGCAGCTTAGAGGGACAACGACTCTCTGGGGCCAACGTCCTGACTTTC.

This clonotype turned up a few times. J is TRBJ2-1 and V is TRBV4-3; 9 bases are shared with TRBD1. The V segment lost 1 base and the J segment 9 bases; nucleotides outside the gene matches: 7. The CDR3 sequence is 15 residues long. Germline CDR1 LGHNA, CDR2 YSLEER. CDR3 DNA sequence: TGCGCCAGCAGCCAAGTCGGGACAGGGTTCACTGAGCAGTTCTTC. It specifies CASSQVGTGFTEQFF.

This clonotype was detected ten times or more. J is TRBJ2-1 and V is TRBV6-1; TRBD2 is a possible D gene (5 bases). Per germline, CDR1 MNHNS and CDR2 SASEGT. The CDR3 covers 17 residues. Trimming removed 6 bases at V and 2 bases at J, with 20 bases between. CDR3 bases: TGTGCCAGCAGCCGACTCGGGGTCGACGGGACCTACAATGAGCAGTTCTTC. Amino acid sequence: CASSRLGVDGTYNEQFF.

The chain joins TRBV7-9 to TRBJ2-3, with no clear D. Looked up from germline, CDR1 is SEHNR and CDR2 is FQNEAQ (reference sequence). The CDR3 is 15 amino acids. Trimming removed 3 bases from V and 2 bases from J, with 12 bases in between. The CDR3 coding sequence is TGTGCCAGCAGCTTTCAACTGGCGGTCACAGATACGCAGTATTTT. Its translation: CASSFQLAVTDTQYF.

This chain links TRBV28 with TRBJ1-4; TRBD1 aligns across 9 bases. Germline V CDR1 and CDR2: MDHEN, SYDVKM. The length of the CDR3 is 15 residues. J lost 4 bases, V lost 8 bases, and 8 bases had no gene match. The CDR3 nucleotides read TGTGCCAGCGTGGCCTCGGGACAGGGTAATGAAAAACTGTTTTTT. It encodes CASVASGQGNEKLFF.

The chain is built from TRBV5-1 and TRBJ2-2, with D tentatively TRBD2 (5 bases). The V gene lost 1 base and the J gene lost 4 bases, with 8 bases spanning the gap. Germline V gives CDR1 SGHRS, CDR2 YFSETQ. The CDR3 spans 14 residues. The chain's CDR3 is CASSLRGSTGELFF. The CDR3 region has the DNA TGCGCCAGCAGCTTGAGAGGGAGCACCGGGGAGCTGTTTTTT.

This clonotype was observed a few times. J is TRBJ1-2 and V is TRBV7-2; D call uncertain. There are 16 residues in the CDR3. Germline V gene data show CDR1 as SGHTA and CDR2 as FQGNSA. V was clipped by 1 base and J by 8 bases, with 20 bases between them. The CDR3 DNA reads TGTGCCAGCAGCTTAGATGAACGGGCGTTGGGGAGGGGCTACACCTTC. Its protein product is CASSLDERALGRGYTF.

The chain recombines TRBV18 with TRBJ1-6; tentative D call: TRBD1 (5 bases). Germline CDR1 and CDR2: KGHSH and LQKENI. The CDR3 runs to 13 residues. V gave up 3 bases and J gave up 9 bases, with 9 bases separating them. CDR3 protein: CASSPGLGSPLHF. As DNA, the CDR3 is TGTGCCAGCTCACCGGGACTGGGTTCACCCCTCCACTTT.

The CDR3 DNA sequence: TGTGCCAGCAGGATTTCCCTCCTCAGGCCCCAGCATTTT. It codes for CASRISLLRPQHF. The gene calls are TRBV2 and TRBJ1-5; D is ambiguous. Germline V lookup: CDR1 SNHLY, CDR2 FYNNEI. Deletions cut 6 bases from V and 9 bases from J, with 15 bases between. The CDR3 sequence is 13 residues long.

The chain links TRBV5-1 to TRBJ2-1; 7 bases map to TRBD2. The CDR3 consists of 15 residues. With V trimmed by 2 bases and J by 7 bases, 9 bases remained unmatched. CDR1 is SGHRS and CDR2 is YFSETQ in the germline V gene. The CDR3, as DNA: TGCGCCAGCAGCTTACACCAAGCGGGACTAAATGAGCAGTTCTTC. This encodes CASSLHQAGLNEQFF.